This T cell receptor beta chain was obtained from a study of a mutant IDH1 vaccine in newly diagnosed glioma. As for the study in general: The first vaccination came 4-6 weeks after radiotherapy alone, or with temozolomide cycles. Patients arrived already treated with radiotherapy, temozolomide, or both, most having had both.

This clone was found once. The antigen remains undetermined. Repertoires were generated with immunoSEQ multiplex PCR, while TCRdb's copy carries only in-frame clones and drops some. This sample carries 110,000 or so clones, roughly 90% of them seen once, and the ten largest clones take 0.61%. Sample time point: week 11, during vaccination. In every dose of vaccine, 300 ug of mutant IDH1 20-mer peptide was given alongside topical imiquimod. The receptor was derived from a woman between 45 and 60 years old with glioma. Sequencing was performed on PBMCs, taken from a glioma patient whose treatment included an IDH1 peptide vaccine.

This chain's CDR3 is CASSFRESTYNSPLHF. In DNA form, the CDR3 reads TGTGCCAGCAGCTTCAGGGAGTCGACCTATAATTCACCCCTCCACTTT. The V gene is TRBV11-2, the J gene TRBJ1-6, with a weak D call TRBD1 (5 bases). CDR3 length equals 16 residues. V was clipped by 3 bases and J by 2 bases, with 11 bases between them. CDR1 is SGHAT and CDR2 is FQNNGV in the germline V gene.